The 16 T cell receptor beta chains given below trace back to one sample, sequenced in a study of CD8+CD57+ T cells in acquired aplastic anemia. Genomic DNA served as template for TCR beta VDJ and CDR3 profiling. TCRdb itself ran the reads through MiXCR, one entry per CDR3 protein. The sample holds 150,000 to 180,000 distinct CDR3 sequences, approximately 52% seen once. Individuals selected for sequencing had exhibited CD8+CD57+ cell expansion on flow cytometry. What was sequenced was sorted CD4+, CD8+, or CD8+CD57+ T cells (not recorded which) from PBMCs. Receptor source: a human donor with aplastic anemia.

The chain is built from TRBV5-4 and TRBJ2-3, with 13 bases identical to TRBD2. The ends lost 3 bases at V and 7 bases at J; junction bases unmatched: 5. The CDR3 runs to 15 residues. Germline V gene lookup returns CDR1 SGHNT and CDR2 YYREEE (reference sequence). The CDR3 loop reads CASSSSTSGRYTQYF. The CDR3 nucleotides read TGTGCCAGCAGCTCTTCGACTAGCGGGAGGTATACGCAGTATTTT.

Remarks on this clonotype: A much larger clone lies a single base off, so this may be a read error. V is TRBV5-1 and J is TRBJ1-2; no reliable D call. The germline V gene has CDR1 SGHRS and CDR2 YFSETQ. The CDR3 totals 16 residues. The CDR3 bases are TGCGCCGGCAGCTTGGAGTATCGGGTTTTGAGATATGGCTACACCTTC. Encoded protein: CAGSLEYRVLRYGYTF.

This clonotype came up a few times. This chain connects TRBV2 to TRBJ2-7, with D perhaps TRBD1 (6 bases). Trimming cost V 3 bases and J 2 bases, with 14 bases left between them. This CDR3 contains 15 residues. CDR1 is SNHLY and CDR2 is FYNNEI in the germline V gene. The CDR3 sequence: CASSDFRRGAYEQYF. The CDR3 DNA reads TGTGCCAGCAGTGATTTCCGCAGGGGAGCCTACGAGCAGTACTTC.

V and J are TRBV5-6 and TRBJ1-2; possible D gene TRBD1, 6 bases. CDR1 and CDR2 (germline): SGHDT, YYEEEE. The ends were cut back, 2 bases at V and 2 bases at J, with 13 bases in the middle. This CDR3 region has 15 residues. For the CDR3, the DNA is TGTGCCAGCAGCTTAGCGGAGGGGGACAACTATGGCTACACCTTC. This translates into CASSLAEGDNYGYTF.

The rearrangement joins TRBV6-1 to TRBJ1-2; D is unclear. Per germline, CDR1 MNHNS and CDR2 SASEGT. With 9 bases removed from V and 1 base from J, the gap between germline ends came to 9 bases. The CDR3 is 12 amino acids. CDR3 nucleotide sequence: TGTGCCAGTTTGACACTTAACTATGGCTACACCTTC. It yields the protein CASLTLNYGYTF.

Concerning this clonotype: One junction end disagrees with the germline gene, perhaps due to a read error. This chain joins TRBV2 and TRBJ2-1, with 9 bases lining up with TRBD2. The length of the CDR3 is 15 residues. CDR1 is SNHLY and CDR2 is FYNNEI in the germline V gene. The CDR3, as DNA: TGTGCCAGCAGCGAAGGGACTAGCAGCCTCAATGAGCAGTTCTTC. The encoded protein is CASSEGTSSLNEQFF.

This rearrangement joins TRBV2 to TRBJ1-2; D uncertain. Trimming removed 4 bases at V and 3 bases at J, with 6 bases between. The CDR3 spans 12 residues. The germline V gene has CDR1 SNHLY and CDR2 FYNNEI. The CDR3 loop is CASSVSDYGYTF. DNA for the CDR3: TGTGCCAGCAGTGTGTCAGACTATGGCTACACCTTC.

This clonotype appeared many times. The chain joins TRBV7-6 to TRBJ1-4; 9 nucleotides line up with TRBD1. Trimming at V came to 5 bases and at J to 12 bases, leaving 10 bases not matched to a gene. Per germline, CDR1 SGHVS and CDR2 FNYEAQ. The CDR3 runs 14 residues. Here the CDR3 reads CASSPRPGTGQLFF. CDR3 bases: TGTGCCAGCAGCCCACGTCCCGGGACAGGGCAACTGTTTTTT.

The gene calls are TRBV19 and TRBJ1-5; D not resolved. The CDR3 spans 12 residues. The germline V gene has CDR1 LNHDA and CDR2 SQIVND (reference sequence). V was cut by 6 bases and J by 5 bases, with 8 bases left in between. This chain's CDR3 is CASSPRDQPQHF. The CDR3 DNA is TGTGCCAGTAGCCCAAGGGATCAGCCCCAGCATTTT.

This clonotype was detected ten times or more. This sequence joins TRBV29-1 and TRBJ1-3; a possible D gene is TRBD1 (6 bases). Trimming pared 6 bases from V and 4 bases from J, leaving 13 bases between. The CDR3 has 13 amino acids. Germline V gene lookup returns CDR1 SQVTM and CDR2 ANQGSEA. The CDR3 DNA reads as TGCAGCGTCCCCGGGACACTCGGAAACACCATATATTTT. Its translation is CSVPGTLGNTIYF.

The rearrangement joins TRBV29-1 to TRBJ1-2, with D unresolved. The V end was cut by 6 bases, the J end by 2 bases, with 13 bases between. The CDR3 covers 13 residues. Germline V gene lookup returns CDR1 SQVTM and CDR2 ANQGSEA. CDR3 region: CSVQQTTNYGYTF. CDR3 coding DNA: TGCAGCGTCCAACAGACAACGAACTATGGCTACACCTTC.

This chain links TRBV10-3 with TRBJ1-2, with D possibly TRBD1 on 5 matching bases. Trimming removed 7 bases from V and 4 bases from J, with 13 bases in between. The germline gives CDR1 ENHRY, CDR2 SYGVKD. The CDR3 covers 13 residues. DNA for the CDR3: TGTGCCATCACGGGAGGGGTTGGCTATGGCTACACCTTC. Translating gives CAITGGVGYGYTF.

Concerning this clonotype itself: This may be a read error, as it is one base from a much larger clone. The chain joins TRBV6-5 to TRBJ1-1, with 7 bases lining up with TRBD1. Per germline, CDR1 MNHEY and CDR2 SVGAGI. CDR3 length equals 14 residues. The CDR3 spells CASSYSGQNTEASF. CDR3 in DNA: TGTGCCAGCAGTTACTCGGGACAGAACACTGAAGCTTCCTTT.

The table lists this clonotype with many counts. The chain links TRBV5-1 to TRBJ2-5; weak D call: TRBD2 (6 bases). Germline CDR1 SGHRS, CDR2 YFSETQ. CDR3 length equals 16 residues. V lost 4 bases and J 2 bases, leaving 18 bases between the germline ends. CDR3 DNA sequence: TGCGCCAGCAGCAGGGATTTGGGTAGCGGACAAGAGACCCAGTACTTC. This codes for CASSRDLGSGQETQYF.

The rearrangement joins TRBV6-5 to TRBJ1-1; tentative D call: TRBD1 (6 bases). V shed 0 bases and J shed 7 bases, with 15 bases lying between them. This CDR3 contains 15 residues. CDR1 is MNHEY and CDR2 is SVGAGI in the germline V gene. The CDR3, as DNA: TGTGCCAGCAGTTACTCGACGGGCAGGGGCAGTGAAGCTTTCTTT. It specifies CASSYSTGRGSEAFF.

The chain links TRBV7-9 to TRBJ2-5, with TRBD1 matching 9 bases. Germline V gene data show CDR1 as SEHNR and CDR2 as FQNEAQ (reference sequence). Unmatched junction bases numbered 10, after V lost 3 bases and J lost 5 bases. There are 16 residues in the CDR3. In DNA, the CDR3 is TGTGCCAGCAGCTTCCCCACAGGGGGCATTGGGGAGACCCAGTACTTC. Its protein is CASSFPTGGIGETQYF.